This T cell receptor beta chain was sequenced for a study of CD8 T cells in Susac syndrome. About the study: Fewer than ten of the sequenced Susac syndrome patients were in remission, and about six had active disease. The Susac syndrome patients were therapy-naive, on corticosteroids, or on intravenous immunoglobulin alone at blood draw.

This clonotype was picked up a small number of times. RNA in amounts of roughly 0.45 to 1 ug was reverse transcribed with random hexamers. TCRdb reprocessed the immunoSEQ multiplex PCR reads via MiXCR and lists one record per CDR3 protein. The data contain about 150,000 distinct CDR3 sequences, approximately 95% of them singletons. The CD8+ and CD4+ T cells were isolated magnetically using a negative isolation approach, whereas the TEMRA cells were enriched by FACS. The receptor was isolated from a human donor with Susac syndrome. The material sequenced was CD4+ T cells from PBMCs.

CDR3 sequence reads: CASSVGRQETQYF. For the CDR3, the DNA is TGTGCCAGCAGCGTGGGCAGACAAGAGACCCAGTACTTC. This rearrangement joins TRBV5-4 to TRBJ2-5; D not certain. The germline gives CDR1 SGHNT, CDR2 YYREEE (reference sequence). Trimming removed 4 bases at V and 2 bases at J, with 9 bases between. The length of the CDR3 is 13 residues.